The next 27 T cell receptor beta chains were all read from a single sample in a study of cytomegalovirus exposure and HLA in healthy donors. The PCR had 60 Vbeta and 13 Jbeta primers. Here immunoSEQ multiplex PCR was the method, and the copy in TCRdb shows in-frame clones only, minus some. This sample yields 150,000 to 200,000 clones, of which 77% are seen a single time; roughly 7.3% belongs to the top ten. Sequencing was performed on PBMCs. All receptors derive from a male donor in good health and CMV-seropositive.

This clone was seen once. DNA for the CDR3: TGTGCCAGAGGGGGGCTAGCGGGGGGCCCGTACAATGAGCAGTTCTTC. Residues: CARGGLAGGPYNEQFF. V usage is TRBV7-3 and J usage is TRBJ2-1; 11 bases align to TRBD2. V lost 9 bases to trimming and J lost 4 bases; unmatched junction nucleotides: 11. Germline CDR1 SGHTA, CDR2 FQGTGA. The CDR3 contains 16 residues.

This clone was observed once. The CDR3 sequence is CAWSVLSGTDYEQYF. The CDR3 bases are TGTGCCTGGAGTGTACTCAGCGGGACGGATTACGAGCAGTACTTC. The chain uses TRBV30 and TRBJ2-5, with 7 bases matching TRBD2. The J call may be wrong; the DNA end is better matched by TRBJ2-7. This CDR3 region has 15 residues. Germline-derived CDR1 and CDR2 are GTSNPN and SVGIG (reference sequence).

The CDR3 DNA sequence: TGCGCCAGCAGCTCGTACAATGAGCAGTTCTTC. Translated, it gives CASSSYNEQFF. This chain links TRBV5-1 with TRBJ2-1; D remains ambiguous. The CDR3 has 11 residues. Germline values: CDR1 SGHRS, CDR2 YFSETQ. V lost 3 bases to trimming and J lost 4 bases, with 2 bases between them.

The rearrangement uses TRBV7-9 and TRBJ1-6; 8 bases map to TRBD1. V lost 5 bases and J lost 7; bases outside the gene matches: 7. Germline lookup yields CDR1 SEHNR and CDR2 FQNEAQ (reference sequence). The CDR3 runs to 15 residues. CDR3 nucleotides: TGTGCCAGCAGCCAAACTACAGGGGGGAATTCACCCCTCCACTTT. This translates into CASSQTTGGNSPLHF.

This clone was recorded only once. V and J are TRBV5-4 and TRBJ1-6; maybe TRBD1 (5 bases). With 0 bases removed from V and 6 bases from J, the gap between germline ends came to 13 bases. CDR1 and CDR2 from the germline V gene are SGHNT and YYREEE (reference sequence). CDR3 length equals 16 residues. The CDR3 loop is CASSLARGGSNSPLHF. CDR3 sequence (DNA): TGTGCCAGCAGCTTGGCCCGGGGGGGATCTAATTCACCCCTCCACTTT. Full variable domain (remainder filled in from reference TRBV5-4 and TRBJ1-6): ETGVTQSPTHLIKTRGQQVTLRCSSQSGHNTVSWYQQALGQGPQFIFQYYREEENGRGNFPPRFSGLQFPNYSSELNVNALELDDSALYLCASSLARGGSNSPLHFGNGTRLTVT.

The chain carries TRBV7-9 and TRBJ1-1; a possible D gene is TRBD1 (6 bases). The CDR3 has 14 residues. Germline CDR1 reads SEHNR; CDR2 reads FQNEAQ (reference sequence). Trimming took 7 bases from V and 1 from J, leaving 13 bases between them. The chain's CDR3 is CASTLTTGNTEAFF. CDR3 coding DNA: TGTGCCAGCACCCTAACGACAGGGAACACTGAAGCTTTCTTT.

The CDR3: CASSYTGTGGRQPQHF. Here the CDR3 DNA reads TGTGCCAGCAGTTACACGGGGACAGGGGGCAGGCAGCCCCAGCATTTT. This sequence joins TRBV6-6 and TRBJ1-5; 12 nucleotides match TRBD1. Germline-derived CDR1 and CDR2 are MNHNY and SVGAGI (reference sequence). The CDR3 spans 16 residues. Trimming at V came to 2 bases and at J to 7 bases, leaving 6 bases not matched to a gene.

The chain combines TRBV25-1 with TRBJ2-3; D uncertain. Looked up from germline, CDR1 is MGHDK and CDR2 is SYGVNS. The CDR3 contains 15 residues. V dropped 0 bases and J dropped 3 bases, with 10 bases sitting between them. The CDR3 region is CASSEYRVPTDTQYF. The CDR3 nucleotides are TGTGCCAGCAGTGAATACCGGGTCCCTACAGATACGCAGTATTTT.

This clone was picked up one time. The rearrangement links TRBV7-9 to TRBJ2-5; D is possibly TRBD1 (6 bases). The CDR3 has 14 residues. CDR1 is SEHNR and CDR2 is FQNEAQ in the germline V gene (reference sequence). The V end was cut by 5 bases, the J end by 4 bases, with 14 bases between. The DNA of the CDR3 is TGTGCCAGCAGCGGACCACAGGGAGCAGAGACCCAGTACTTC. Protein: CASSGPQGAETQYF. The variable domain in full, completed from reference TRBV7-9 and TRBJ2-5, reads DTGVSQNPRHKITKRGQNVTFRCDPISEHNRLYWYRQTLGQGPEFLTYFQNEAQLEKSRLLSDRFSAERPKGSFSTLEIQRTEQGDSAMYLCASSGPQGAETQYFGPGTRLLVL.

J is TRBJ2-2 and V is TRBV7-2; D gene uncertain. Trimming removed 3 bases at V and 1 base at J, with 6 bases between. Germline-derived CDR1 and CDR2 are SGHTA and FQGNSA. This CDR3 spans 14 amino acids. The CDR3 sequence is CASSFYQNTGELFF. CDR3 nucleotide sequence: TGTGCCAGCAGCTTCTACCAGAACACCGGGGAGCTGTTTTTT.

The CDR3 coding sequence is TGTGCCAGCAGTCAGGGCGTAGGCTACACCTTC. Translated, it gives CASSQGVGYTF. This chain joins TRBV6-6 and TRBJ1-2, with TRBD1 as a possible D gene (5 bases). Trimming took off 5 bases at V and 8 bases at J, with 9 bases between the two ends. Germline V CDR1 and CDR2: MNHNY, SVGAGI (reference sequence). This CDR3 has 11 amino acids.

This clone appeared once. The J gene is TRBJ2-5, the V gene TRBV7-2; TRBD2 aligns across 14 bases. Germline V gene lookup returns CDR1 SGHTA and CDR2 FQGNSA. This CDR3 is 16 amino acids long. Trimming at V came to 5 bases and at J to 2 bases, leaving 4 bases not matched to a gene. Here the CDR3 reads CASSPRLAGGQETQYF. The CDR3 nucleotides are TGTGCCAGCAGCCCAAGACTAGCGGGGGGGCAAGAGACCCAGTACTTC. The full variable domain, rest sourced from reference TRBV7-2 and TRBJ2-5, is GAGVSQSPSNKVTEKGKDVELRCDPISGHTALYWYRQSLGQGLEFLIYFQGNSAPDKSGLPSDRFSAERTGGSVSTLTIQRTQQEDSAVYLCASSPRLAGGQETQYFGPGTRLLVL.

This clone was seen just once. CDR3 residues: CASSLSGSGNEQFF. The CDR3 DNA follows: TGTGCCAGCAGCCTTAGCGGTTCGGGGAATGAGCAGTTCTTC. The chain combines TRBV7-3 with TRBJ2-1; D might be TRBD2 (6 bases). V lost 5 bases, J lost 7 bases, and 15 bases lay in between. This CDR3 region has 14 residues. Germline V gene data show CDR1 as SGHTA and CDR2 as FQGTGA.

This clone came up once. The chain links TRBV19 to TRBJ2-3, with D possibly matching TRBD1 (6 bases). Looked up from germline, CDR1 is LNHDA and CDR2 is SQIVND (reference sequence). The CDR3 consists of 17 residues. V lost 1 base and J lost 2, with 16 bases in between. CDR3 sequence reads: CASSIAGQFFTTDTQYF. CDR3 DNA: TGTGCCAGTAGTATAGCTGGACAGTTCTTTACCACAGATACGCAGTATTTT.

The chain employs TRBV19 and TRBJ1-2; D is undetermined. V lost 4 bases to trimming and J lost 4 bases, with 13 bases between them. This CDR3 is built from 14 residues. Per germline, CDR1 LNHDA and CDR2 SQIVND (reference sequence). The CDR3 bases are TGTGCCAGTAGTACCAGCGTCGGGATCTATGGCTACACCTTC. This codes for CASSTSVGIYGYTF.

The rearrangement joins TRBV11-1 to TRBJ2-1; 11 bases align to TRBD2. CDR1 is SGHAT and CDR2 is FQDESV in the germline V gene (reference sequence). With 5 bases clipped from V and 12 bases from J, the junction kept 12 bases outside the gene matches. This CDR3 comprises 15 residues. CDR3 DNA sequence: TGTGCCAGCAGCCGCGGGGTAGCGGGGGGGGAGGTGCAGTTCTTC. Translation gives CASSRGVAGGEVQFF.

CDR3 bases: TGTGCCAGCAACGGGTTCTCTGGGGCCAACGTCCTGACTTTC. As protein: CASNGFSGANVLTF. V is TRBV28 and J is TRBJ2-6, with no clear D. V dropped 7 bases and J dropped 0 bases, with 7 bases sitting between them. This CDR3 is 14 amino acids long. Germline V CDR1 and CDR2: MDHEN, SYDVKM.

Of note for this clone: Other DNA sequences of this sample code for an identical CDR3. The chain joins TRBV9 to TRBJ1-6; 7 bases line up with TRBD1. CDR1 is SGDLS and CDR2 is YYNGEE in the germline V gene. The junction had 8 bases not matched to a gene; V was cut back by 5 bases and J by 0 bases. The CDR3 loop spans 17 amino acids. Written as DNA, the CDR3 is TGTGCCAGCAGTGAAAAACAGGGGAGCTCCTATAATTCACCCCTCCACTTT. This translates into CASSEKQGSSYNSPLHF.

This chain joins TRBV9 and TRBJ1-1; the D gene is possibly TRBD1 (5 bases). V lost 0 bases and J 4 bases, leaving 10 bases between the germline ends. Germline CDR1 is SGDLS and CDR2 is YYNGEE. This CDR3 spans 14 amino acids. In DNA, the CDR3 is TGTGCCAGCAGCGTAGTGGTGGGGGGCACTGAAGCTTTCTTT. Amino acid sequence: CASSVVVGGTEAFF.

This chain uses TRBV6-5 with TRBJ2-4; TRBD2 aligns across 8 bases. The CDR3 runs 14 residues. Trimming removed 7 bases from V and 1 base from J; junction bases left unmatched: 3. Germline lookup yields CDR1 MNHEY and CDR2 SVGAGI. CDR3 loop: CASTPGGAKNIQYF. The CDR3 DNA is TGTGCCAGCACCCCGGGGGGGGCCAAAAACATTCAGTACTTC.

Written as DNA, the CDR3 is TGTGCCAGCAGTCGTGAACCCGGGACTAGCACAGATACGCAGTATTTT. This gives the protein CASSREPGTSTDTQYF. The rearrangement links TRBV5-4 to TRBJ2-3, with TRBD2 as a possible D gene (6 bases). The CDR3 is 16 amino acids. V was trimmed by 5 bases and J by 0 bases, leaving 16 bases between them. Germline values: CDR1 SGHNT, CDR2 YYREEE (reference sequence).

CDR3 nucleotides: TGTGCCAGCAGTCCCCGCGGGGGGGTGGACTATGGCTACACCTTC. Protein sequence: CASSPRGGVDYGYTF. This chain joins TRBV6-1 and TRBJ1-2; tentative D call: TRBD1 (5 bases). V gave up 5 bases and J gave up 3 bases, with 16 bases separating them. The CDR3 totals 15 residues. Germline CDR1 and CDR2: MNHNS and SASEGT.

The gene calls are TRBV7-3 and TRBJ2-2; 8 bases match TRBD2. Germline CDR1 is SGHTA and CDR2 is FQGTGA. This CDR3 contains 16 residues. The V and J ends lost 4 bases and 6 bases, in that order; junction bases with no gene match: 10. Here the CDR3 DNA reads TGTGCCAGCAGCTCCCGGGGGGGAGCAAGGCCCGGGGAGCTGTTTTTT. This translates into CASSSRGGARPGELFF. The full variable domain, with the rest looked up from reference TRBV7-3 and TRBJ2-2, is GAGVSQTPSNKVTEKGKYVELRCDPISGHTALYWYRQSLGQGPEFLIYFQGTGAADDSGLPNDRFFAVRPEGSVSTLKIQRTERGDSAVYLCASSSRGGARPGELFFGEGSRLTVL.

The chain couples TRBV6-6 to TRBJ2-2, with 7 bases aligning to TRBD1. V dropped 2 bases and J dropped 1; count of bases not matched to a gene: 4. This CDR3 region has 16 residues. Germline V gives CDR1 MNHNY, CDR2 SVGAGI (reference sequence). The CDR3 DNA is TGTGCCAGCAGTTACCCGGGACAGCAGAACACCGGGGAGCTGTTTTTT. It translates to CASSYPGQQNTGELFF.

V is TRBV19 and J is TRBJ1-1, with D perhaps matching TRBD1 (6 bases). V lost 1 base and J 6 bases, leaving 9 bases between the germline ends. The CDR3 is 13 amino acids. CDR1 is LNHDA and CDR2 is SQIVND in the germline V gene (reference sequence). CDR3 residues: CASSIVGGAEAFF. As DNA, the CDR3 is TGTGCCAGTAGTATAGTAGGGGGAGCTGAAGCTTTCTTT.

The chain employs TRBV7-9 and TRBJ2-3; no clear D gene. This CDR3 is 16 amino acids long. The ends were cut back, 2 bases at V and 0 bases at J, with 12 bases in the middle. CDR1 is SEHNR and CDR2 is FQNEAQ in the germline V gene (reference sequence). CDR3 nucleotide sequence: TGTGCCAGCAGCTTATATGGCTCCTCTAGCACAGATACGCAGTATTTT. This sequence encodes CASSLYGSSSTDTQYF.

This clone was seen only once. The chain carries TRBV7-9 and TRBJ2-1, with D perhaps TRBD1 (5 bases). Trimming shortened V by 4 bases and J by 2 bases, and 12 bases separated the two germline ends. There are 15 residues in the CDR3. CDR1 SEHNR and CDR2 FQNEAQ come from the germline V gene (reference sequence). The CDR3 loop is CASSSQQVPYNEQFF. CDR3 nucleotides: TGTGCCAGCAGCTCCCAACAGGTGCCCTACAATGAGCAGTTCTTC.